The present T cell receptor (beta chain) was sequenced within a study of identical twins. One entry per CDR3 protein, called by TCRdb with MiXCR from the 5' RACE reads. Found here are 210,000 or so distinct CDR3 sequences, approximately 8.3% of them singletons; the top ten hold about 2%. Study-wide findings and caveats: For monozygotic twins, models underestimated out-of-frame TCR alpha sharing. Conclusions relied on cross-sectional statistical analysis, not following the same donors. Part of the zero-insertion signal could reflect confounding by invariant MAIT and iNKT cells.

J lost 14 bases, V lost 1 base, and 8 bases had no gene match. The CDR3 runs 14 residues. CDR1 is LGHDT, CDR2 YNNKEL, per germline (reference sequence). Of note for this clonotype: Its antigen remains unidentified.

This sample also belongs to another study, concerning yellow fever vaccine responses in identical twins.

The source material was memory (CD45RO+) T cells sorted from blood. The chain combines TRBV3-1 with TRBJ2-1; 10 nucleotides agree with TRBD2. This sequence originates from a woman aged 18-30 years in good health. As DNA, the CDR3 is TGTGCCAGCAGCCAAGGGCCTGGGAGCGGGAGGGAGTTCTTC. This encodes CASSQGPGSGREFF.